A selection of T cell receptor beta chains follows, all from one sample in a study of T cells after somatic rescue of genetic block. The protocol was immunoSEQ multiplex PCR, while the TCRdb copy is restricted to in-frame clones and leaves out a portion. Of some 15,000 clones detected, more than 65% appear once; the ten largest clones hold approximately 15%. The sample comprised peripheral blood mononuclear cells (PBMCs). The source is a boy aged 10-17 years. CDR3s include the opening cysteine and the closing phenylalanine or tryptophan. Fields, in order: J gene, V gene, D gene, clone size, CDR3 protein, CDR3 DNA. A D gene is named only where the DNA matches it firmly. Clone size, where shown, is once, few, many, or a class for clones that have expanded.

j_call: TRBJ1-3
v_call: TRBV5-1
d_call: TRBD1
clone_size: NA
cdr3_aa: CASRRTGVHGNTIYF
cdr3_nt: TGCGCCAGCAGGCGTACAGGGGTACATGGAAACACCATATATTTT

j_call: TRBJ2-5
v_call: TRBV6-5
d_call: NA
clone_size: NA
cdr3_aa: CASSLTGIETQYF
cdr3_nt: TGTGCCAGCAGCCTAACAGGGATAGAGACCCAGTACTTC

j_call: TRBJ1-2
v_call: TRBV30
d_call: NA
clone_size: NA
cdr3_aa: CAWREGGPNYGYTF
cdr3_nt: TGTGCCTGGAGGGAGGGGGGCCCCAACTATGGCTACACCTTC

j_call: TRBJ2-2
v_call: TRBV15
d_call: TRBD2
clone_size: few
cdr3_aa: CATSPRRTAGGTGELFF
cdr3_nt: TGTGCCACCAGCCCCCGAAGGACAGCGGGAGGGACCGGGGAGCTGTTTTTT

j_call: TRBJ1-4
v_call: TRBV5-4
d_call: NA
clone_size: NA
cdr3_aa: CASSLAGQKLFF
cdr3_nt: TGTGCCAGCAGCTTGGCCGGACAGAAACTGTTTTTT

j_call: TRBJ2-4
v_call: TRBV19
d_call: TRBD2
clone_size: NA
cdr3_aa: CASRGREGKNIQYF
cdr3_nt: TGTGCCAGTAGGGGCAGGGAGGGCAAAAACATTCAGTACTTC

j_call: TRBJ1-1
v_call: TRBV21-1
d_call: NA
clone_size: NA
cdr3_aa: CASSKPFRGQDTEAFF
cdr3_nt: TGTGCCAGCAGCAAACCTTTTAGGGGGCAAGACACTGAAGCTTTCTTT

j_call: TRBJ2-7
v_call: TRBV19
d_call: NA
clone_size: NA
cdr3_aa: CASSIRGTSYEQYF
cdr3_nt: TGTGCCAGTAGTATCCGGGGGACCTCCTACGAGCAGTACTTC

j_call: TRBJ1-2
v_call: TRBV28
d_call: NA
clone_size: NA
cdr3_aa: CASSLRGHYGYTF
cdr3_nt: TGTGCCAGCAGTTTACGTGGTCACTATGGCTACACCTTC

j_call: TRBJ2-1
v_call: TRBV2
d_call: NA
clone_size: NA
cdr3_aa: CARGRGNNEQFF
cdr3_nt: TGTGCCAGGGGGAGGGGGAACAATGAGCAGTTCTTC

j_call: TRBJ2-3
v_call: TRBV5-1
d_call: NA
clone_size: once
cdr3_aa: CASSLDNTDTQYF
cdr3_nt: TGCGCCAGCAGCTTGGACAACACAGATACGCAGTATTTT

j_call: TRBJ2-7
v_call: TRBV6-1
d_call: TRBD1
clone_size: NA
cdr3_aa: CASTNLLDRSYEQYF
cdr3_nt: TGTGCCAGCACCAACTTACTGGACAGGAGCTACGAGCAGTACTTC

j_call: TRBJ1-1
v_call: TRBV9
d_call: NA
clone_size: medium-sized
cdr3_aa: CASSGLGQPSTEAFF
cdr3_nt: TGTGCCAGCAGCGGGTTGGGACAACCTAGCACTGAAGCTTTCTTT

j_call: TRBJ2-5
v_call: TRBV7-9
d_call: TRBD2
clone_size: NA
cdr3_aa: CASSLRVAGQETQYF
cdr3_nt: TGTGCCAGCAGCTTAAGGGTAGCGGGGCAAGAGACCCAGTACTTC

j_call: TRBJ2-7
v_call: TRBV5-4
d_call: TRBD2
clone_size: NA
cdr3_aa: CASSSGLAGIYEQYF
cdr3_nt: TGTGCCAGCAGCTCTGGGCTAGCGGGGATATACGAGCAGTACTTC

j_call: TRBJ2-2
v_call: TRBV5-4
d_call: NA
clone_size: NA
cdr3_aa: CASSRTAPAGELFF
cdr3_nt: TGTGCCAGCAGCCGGACAGCCCCCGCCGGGGAGCTGTTTTTT

j_call: TRBJ2-3
v_call: TRBV6-4
d_call: TRBD2
clone_size: once
cdr3_aa: CASSDEGLITDTQYF
cdr3_nt: TGTGCCAGCAGTGACGAGGGACTAATCACAGATACGCAGTATTTT

j_call: TRBJ2-2
v_call: TRBV5-1
d_call: NA
clone_size: NA
cdr3_aa: CASSLESWTGELFF
cdr3_nt: TGCGCCAGCAGCTTAGAGTCGTGGACCGGGGAGCTGTTTTTT

j_call: TRBJ1-4
v_call: TRBV6-5
d_call: NA
clone_size: few
cdr3_aa: CASSYEGTNEKLFF
cdr3_nt: TGTGCCAGCAGTTACGAGGGTACTAATGAAAAACTGTTTTTT

j_call: TRBJ1-3
v_call: TRBV5-4
d_call: NA
clone_size: NA
cdr3_aa: CASSLAGGAGNTIYF
cdr3_nt: TGTGCCAGCAGCTTGGCGGGGGGAGCTGGAAACACCATATATTTT

j_call: TRBJ1-5
v_call: TRBV6-1
d_call: NA
clone_size: few
cdr3_aa: CASMGNSNQPQHF
cdr3_nt: TGTGCCAGCATGGGAAATAGCAATCAGCCCCAGCATTTT